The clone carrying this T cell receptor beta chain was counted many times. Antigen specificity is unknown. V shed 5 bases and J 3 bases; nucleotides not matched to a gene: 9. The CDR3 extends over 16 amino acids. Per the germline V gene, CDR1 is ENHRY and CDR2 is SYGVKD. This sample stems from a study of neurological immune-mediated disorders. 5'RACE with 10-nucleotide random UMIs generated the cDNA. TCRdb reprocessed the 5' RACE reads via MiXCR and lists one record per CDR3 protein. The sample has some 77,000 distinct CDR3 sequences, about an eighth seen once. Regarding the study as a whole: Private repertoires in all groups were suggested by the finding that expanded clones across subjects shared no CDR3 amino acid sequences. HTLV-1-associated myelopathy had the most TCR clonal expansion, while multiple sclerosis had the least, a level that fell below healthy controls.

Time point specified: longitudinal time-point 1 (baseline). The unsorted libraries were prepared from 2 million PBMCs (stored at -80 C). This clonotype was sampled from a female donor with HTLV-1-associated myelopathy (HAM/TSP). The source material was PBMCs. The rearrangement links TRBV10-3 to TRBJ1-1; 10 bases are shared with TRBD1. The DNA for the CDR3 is TGTGCCATCAGTCGTAGACTCGGGACAGGGGACACTGAAGCTTTCTTT. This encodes CAISRRLGTGDTEAFF.